The source of this T cell receptor beta chain is a study of T cells after somatic rescue of genetic block. Profiling relied on immunoSEQ multiplex PCR, and the TCRdb table lists in-frame clones only, not all of them. The sample records 14,000 to 15,000 clones, over 60% being singletons. The CDR3 loop spans 16 amino acids. Germline CDR1 ENHRY, CDR2 SYGVKD. Trimming removed 4 bases from V and 2 bases from J, with 18 bases in between. The clonotype comes from a man aged 18 to 30. J is TRBJ2-7 and V is TRBV10-3; D is perhaps TRBD1 (6 bases). The specimen sequenced was peripheral blood mononuclear cells (PBMCs). CDR3 in DNA: TGTGCCATCAGTGTACTCCGGGACACATCGACCTACGAGCAGTACTTC. This sequence encodes CAISVLRDTSTYEQYF.